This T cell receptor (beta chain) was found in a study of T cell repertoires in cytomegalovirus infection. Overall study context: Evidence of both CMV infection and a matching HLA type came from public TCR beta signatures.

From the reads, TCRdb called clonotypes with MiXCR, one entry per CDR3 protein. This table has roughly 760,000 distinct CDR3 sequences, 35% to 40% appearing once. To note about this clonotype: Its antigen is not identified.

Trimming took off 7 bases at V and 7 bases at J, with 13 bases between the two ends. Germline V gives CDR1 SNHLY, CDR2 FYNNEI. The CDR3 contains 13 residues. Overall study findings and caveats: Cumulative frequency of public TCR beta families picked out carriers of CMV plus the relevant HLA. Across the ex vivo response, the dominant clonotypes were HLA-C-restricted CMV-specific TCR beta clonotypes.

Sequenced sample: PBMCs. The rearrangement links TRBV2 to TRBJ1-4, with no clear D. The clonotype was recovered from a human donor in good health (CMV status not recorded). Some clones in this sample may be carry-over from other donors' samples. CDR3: CASTPRLREKLFF. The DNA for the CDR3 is TGTGCCAGCACCCCCCGACTCCGTGAAAAACTGTTTTTT.